Listed below are T cell receptor beta chains from one sample, sequenced in a study of blood T cells in healthy people across ages. TCRdb ran MiXCR on the 5' RACE reads and lists one entry per CDR3 protein. The data show approximately 1.5 million distinct CDR3 sequences, approximately 39% seen once. Material: blood. The receptors were gathered from a woman aged 18 to 35 in good health. Each CDR3 is given with its conserved first and last residue. The D gene is left open where the match is weak. The size field is filled for only some rows; it gives once, few, many or a size class.

V	D	J	size	DNA	CDR3
TRBV4-1	-	TRBJ2-4	-	TGCGCCAGCAGCCAAGGATCTTGGCATGATCGAACCAAAAACATTCAGTACTTC	CASSQGSWHDRTKNIQYF
TRBV7-2	-	TRBJ2-2	-	TGTGCCAGCAGCCCCCATGGCACCGGGGAGCTGTTTTTT	CASSPHGTGELFF
TRBV27	TRBD2	TRBJ2-7	-	TGTGCCAGCAGTAGGCGCGGGACTAGCGGTACCTACGAGCAGTACTTC	CASSRRGTSGTYEQYF
TRBV4-3	TRBD2	TRBJ2-1	-	TGCGCCAGCAGCCCCCTTGGACTAGCGGGGTCATACAATGAGCAGTTCTTC	CASSPLGLAGSYNEQFF
TRBV4-1	-	TRBJ1-2	few	TGCGCCAGCAGCCCTGGGGGGGGATCCTCCTATGGCTACACCTTC	CASSPGGGSSYGYTF
TRBV29-1	-	TRBJ2-6	-	TGCAGCGTGGGGGGTACAGGGATTGGGGCCAACGTCCTGACTTTC	CSVGGTGIGANVLTF
TRBV4-3	TRBD2	TRBJ2-1	-	TGCGCCAGCAGCCAAGATGTCCTAGCGGGAATACCTCCCGGCTCCTACAATGAGCAGTTCTTC	CASSQDVLAGIPPGSYNEQFF
TRBV4-3	TRBD2	TRBJ2-5	-	TGCGCCAGCAGCCAAGGGGACGGGAGGAGAGAGACCCAGTACTTC	CASSQGDGRRETQYF
TRBV7-9	-	TRBJ2-5	-	TGTGCCAGCAGCTTACGAGGGACGGACCAAGAGACCCAGTACTTC	CASSLRGTDQETQYF
TRBV14	TRBD2	TRBJ2-5	-	TGTGCCAGCAACCTAGCGGGTAGCTACAATGAGCAGTACTTC	CASNLAGSYNEQYF
TRBV4-3	TRBD2	TRBJ2-7	few	TGCGCCAGCAGCCCCGGGACTTGGGAGGGGCAGTACTTC	CASSPGTWEGQYF
TRBV6-1	-	TRBJ2-2	once	TGTGCCACCACAGAGGGTCTATACACCGGGGAGCTGTTTTTT	CATTEGLYTGELFF
TRBV6-5	TRBD2	TRBJ2-3	few	TGTGCCAGCACTCTAGCGGCTAGCACAGATACGCAGTATTTT	CASTLAASTDTQYF
TRBV4-3	TRBD2	TRBJ2-1	-	TGCGCCAGCAGCCAAGAGAGGACTAGGAGTGAGCAGTTCTTC	CASSQERTRSEQFF
TRBV9	-	TRBJ2-7	-	TGTGCCAGCAGCGTAGCTGGCGGTGGGGCCTACAATGAGCAGTACTTC	CASSVAGGGAYNEQYF
TRBV27	-	TRBJ2-5	-	TGTGCCAGCAGTTCCTGGGCCCGGGAGACCCAGTACTTC	CASSSWARETQYF
TRBV6-5	TRBD1	TRBJ1-6	few	TGTGCCAGCAGGCGACAGGGTTATAATTCACCCCTCCACTTT	CASRRQGYNSPLHF
TRBV24-1	-	TRBJ2-7	-	TGTGCCACCGGTTCTATTCGGGGTAGGAATGAGCAGTACTTC	CATGSIRGRNEQYF
TRBV4-1	-	TRBJ1-2	many	TGCGCCAGCAGCCAAGAACTTCAGGGGTATGGCTACACCTTC	CASSQELQGYGYTF
TRBV5-1	-	TRBJ1-1	-	TGCGCCAGCAGCTTGGCGGGGGGGTTCACTGAAGCTTTCTTT	CASSLAGGFTEAFF
TRBV7-2	-	TRBJ1-2	-	TGTGCCAGCAGCTTTGGCTTGTCCCAGGACGGGGCCCGCTGGGGCTATGGCTACACCTTC	CASSFGLSQDGARWGYGYTF
TRBV25-1	-	TRBJ1-1	-	TGTGCCAGCAGTGTAACGGGGGTCCCCCCTGAAGCTTTCTTT	CASSVTGVPPEAFF
TRBV12-3/TRBV12-4	TRBD2	TRBJ2-5	-	TGTGCCAGCAGTTTTTCCGGGACTATAGGGGAGACCCAGTACTTC	CASSFSGTIGETQYF
TRBV6-9	-	TRBJ1-4	-	TGTGCCAGCAGTTGGGCCAGGAGAAATGAAAAACTGTTTTTT	CASSWARRNEKLFF
TRBV9	TRBD1	TRBJ1-2	-	TGTGCCAGCAGCCCGCGGACAGGGGGTGATGGCTACACCTTC	CASSPRTGGDGYTF